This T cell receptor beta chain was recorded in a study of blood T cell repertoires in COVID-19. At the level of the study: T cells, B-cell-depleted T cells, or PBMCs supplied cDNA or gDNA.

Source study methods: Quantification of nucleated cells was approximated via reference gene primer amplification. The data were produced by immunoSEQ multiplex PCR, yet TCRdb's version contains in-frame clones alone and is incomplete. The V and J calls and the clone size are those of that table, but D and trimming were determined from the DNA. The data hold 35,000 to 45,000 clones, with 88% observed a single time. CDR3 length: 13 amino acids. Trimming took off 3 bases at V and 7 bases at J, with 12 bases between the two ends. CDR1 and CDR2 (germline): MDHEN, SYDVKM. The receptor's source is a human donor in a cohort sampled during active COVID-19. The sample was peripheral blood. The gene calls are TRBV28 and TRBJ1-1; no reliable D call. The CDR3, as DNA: TGTGCCAGCAGTTTGTTCGATCGGGGTGAAGCTTTCTTT. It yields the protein CASSLFDRGEAFF.